The 17 T cell receptor beta chains in this list originate from one sample, sequenced in a study of blood T cell repertoires in COVID-19. Repertoires were generated with immunoSEQ multiplex PCR, while TCRdb's copy carries only in-frame clones and drops some. The sample comprises roughly 86,000 clones, 84% of which are singletons, and around 5.8% rests with the top ten. The specimen was peripheral blood. These TCRs come from a man aged 55 to 70 with acute or convalescent COVID-19.

V is TRBV6-5 and J is TRBJ2-2, with TRBD1 identical over 8 bases. The V gene's germline CDR1 is MNHEY and CDR2 SVGAGI. This CDR3 spans 15 amino acids. The V gene end was trimmed by 6 bases and the J gene end by 2 bases; junction bases not matched to a gene: 5. The DNA of the CDR3 is TGTGCCAGCAGGCCAGACAGGGGCAACACCGGGGAGCTGTTTTTT. The encoded protein is CASRPDRGNTGELFF.

This clone was counted only a few times. This chain uses TRBV2 with TRBJ2-7; no reliable D call. The germline V and J ends were trimmed by 5 bases and 1 base, with 9 bases remaining between them. This CDR3 is 13 amino acids long. Germline V gene lookup returns CDR1 SNHLY and CDR2 FYNNEI. The CDR3 region is CASSLTGSYEQYF. For the CDR3, the DNA is TGTGCCAGCAGTCTGACGGGTTCCTACGAGCAGTACTTC.

Comments on this clone: A much larger clone lies one base from this, so it may be a read error. V usage is TRBV12-3 or TRBV12-4 and J usage is TRBJ1-5; 8 positions match TRBD1. The CDR3 contains 13 residues. The CDR3 loop reads CASSRQGNQLQHF. The CDR3 DNA follows: TGTGCCAGCAGTCGACAGGGGAATCAGCTCCAGCATTTT.

The sample holds one count of this clone. The rearrangement joins TRBV2 to TRBJ1-5; D remains unclear. CDR1 and CDR2 from the germline V gene are SNHLY and FYNNEI. The CDR3 is made up of 14 amino acids. V was cut by 3 bases and J by 7 bases, with 13 bases left in between. The CDR3 sequence: CASSDAGNMQPQHF. In DNA, the CDR3 is TGTGCCAGCAGTGATGCGGGGAACATGCAGCCCCAGCATTTT.

The chain has TRBV4-1 and TRBJ1-6; possible D gene TRBD1, 6 bases. V dropped 4 bases and J dropped 9 bases, with 16 bases sitting between them. The germline V gene encodes CDR1 MGHRA and CDR2 YSYEKL. This CDR3 is built from 15 residues. The CDR3 sequence is CASSPRTADTSPLHF. Written as DNA, the CDR3 is TGCGCCAGCAGCCCGAGGACAGCGGATACTTCACCCCTCCACTTT.

V and J are TRBV29-1 and TRBJ1-1; D possibly corresponds to TRBD1 (5 bases). The CDR3 has 13 residues. Per the germline V gene, CDR1 is SQVTM and CDR2 is ANQGSEA. The V end was cut by 7 bases, the J end by 5 bases, with 17 bases between. The chain's CDR3 is CSAAGGDRTEAFF. CDR3 nucleotide sequence: TGCAGCGCCGCCGGGGGGGATCGGACTGAAGCTTTCTTT.

This chain connects TRBV6-4 to TRBJ1-2; 9 nucleotides agree with TRBD1. CDR1 MRHNA and CDR2 SNTAGT come from the germline V gene. Trimming at V came to 2 bases and at J to 3 bases, leaving 4 bases not matched to a gene. This CDR3 region has 15 residues. This CDR3 is CASSDTGGDHYGYTF. CDR3 DNA: TGTGCCAGCAGTGACACAGGGGGCGACCACTATGGCTACACCTTC.

This clone was detected only once. The chain employs TRBV2 and TRBJ1-1; possible D gene TRBD1, 5 bases. Germline CDR1 reads SNHLY; CDR2 reads FYNNEI. The V and J ends lost 3 bases and 4 bases respectively, with 9 bases between them. The CDR3 has 13 residues. CDR3 residues: CASSEQGITEAFF. CDR3 DNA: TGTGCCAGCAGTGAGCAGGGAATCACTGAAGCTTTCTTT. Combining the CDR3 with reference TRBV2 and TRBJ1-1 gives the whole variable domain EPEVTQTPSHQVTQMGQEVILRCVPISNHLYFYWYRQILGQKVEFLVSFYNNEISEKSEIFDDQFSVERPDGSNFTLKIRSTKLEDSAMYFCASSEQGITEAFFGQGTRLTVV.

The gene calls are TRBV4-2 and TRBJ1-5; D uncertain. Trimming cost V 0 bases and J 0 bases, with 12 bases left between them. Germline assignment: CDR1 LGHNA and CDR2 YNFKEQ. CDR3 length: 17 residues. The CDR3 DNA sequence: TGTGCCAGCAGCCAAGATCTTGCGGATTATAGCAATCAGCCCCAGCATTTT. Protein product: CASSQDLADYSNQPQHF.

This clone was seen only once. The CDR3 spells CASSVGTGSSGNTIYF. In DNA form, the CDR3 reads TGTGCCAGCAGCGTAGGAACAGGATCCTCTGGAAACACCATATATTTT. The chain is built from TRBV9 and TRBJ1-3, with D perhaps TRBD1 (5 bases). Trimming took off 0 bases at V and 0 bases at J, with 10 bases between the two ends. Germline CDR1 reads SGDLS; CDR2 reads YYNGEE. CDR3 length: 16 amino acids.

Points on this clone: This CDR3 is also generated by other DNA sequences in the sample. This chain's CDR3 is CASSLGVRDTEAFF. For the CDR3, the DNA is TGTGCCAGCAGCTTGGGTGTCAGGGACACTGAAGCTTTCTTT. This chain uses TRBV5-6 with TRBJ1-1; a weak D match, TRBD1 (5 bases). The CDR3 spans 14 residues. Deletions cut 0 bases from V and 3 bases from J, with 9 bases between. Germline CDR1 SGHDT, CDR2 YYEEEE.

This clone was counted between two and nine times. This chain links TRBV27 with TRBJ1-4, with D unresolved. CDR1 is MNHEY, CDR2 SMNVEV, per germline (reference sequence). The CDR3 is 10 amino acids. V dropped 5 bases and J dropped 17 bases, with 12 bases sitting between them. In nucleotides, the CDR3 is TGTGCCAGCAGTGGCCCGGGTGGTTTTTTT. Residues: CASSGPGGFF.

The rearrangement links TRBV7-8 to TRBJ1-1; 8 bases agree with TRBD1. Germline lookup yields CDR1 SGHVS and CDR2 FQNEAQ. CDR3 length: 15 residues. V was clipped by 5 bases and J by 3 bases; unmatched bases: 8. The CDR3 loop reads CASSDPRGRYTEAFF. The CDR3 DNA is TGTGCCAGCAGCGATCCCAGGGGGCGATACACTGAAGCTTTCTTT.

This clone occurred once. The V and J genes are TRBV6-6 and TRBJ2-7; 12 bases line up with TRBD2. From germline, CDR1 is MNHNY and CDR2 SVGAGI (reference sequence). The CDR3 runs to 18 residues. The V segment lost 5 bases and the J segment 2 bases; nucleotides outside the gene matches: 13. In DNA form, the CDR3 reads TGTGCCAGCAGTCCCCTCAGAACTAGCGGGGGGATCACCTACGAGCAGTACTTC. It translates to CASSPLRTSGGITYEQYF.

This chain uses TRBV7-8 with TRBJ1-3; 8 positions agree with TRBD1. Germline V gene data show CDR1 as SGHVS and CDR2 as FQNEAQ. The CDR3 has 15 residues. After removal of 5 bases from V and 0 bases from J, the junction contained 3 bases not matched to a gene. The CDR3 region has the DNA TGTGCCAGCAGCCGAGACAGGGGCTCTGGAAACACCATATATTTT. This translates into CASSRDRGSGNTIYF.

The chain joins TRBV10-3 to TRBJ2-7, with a weak D call TRBD1 (6 bases). This CDR3 has 14 residues. The germline V gene has CDR1 ENHRY and CDR2 SYGVKD. V lost 5 bases, J lost 3 bases, and 14 bases lay in between. Here the CDR3 DNA reads TGTGCCATCAGTTACACAGGGCCTGGCTACGAGCAGTACTTC. As protein: CAISYTGPGYEQYF.

This chain connects TRBV19 to TRBJ1-5, with 7 bases matching TRBD1. Unmatched junction bases numbered 4, after V lost 5 bases and J lost 6 bases. CDR1 and CDR2 from the germline V gene are LNHDA and SQIVND (reference sequence). The CDR3 loop spans 13 amino acids. The CDR3 DNA follows: TGTGCCAGTAGTCCACAGGGGACTCAGCCCCAGCATTTT. This codes for CASSPQGTQPQHF.